This TCR beta chain was observed in a study of T cell repertoires in cytomegalovirus infection. This clonotype was found a few times. V was shortened by 4 bases and J by 4 bases, with 16 bases between the two germline ends. Germline assignment: CDR1 ENHRY and CDR2 SYGVKD. CDR3 length: 15 amino acids. A single record per CDR3 protein comes from TCRdb applying MiXCR to the reads. The table records over 150,000 distinct CDR3 sequences, around an eighth of them present only once. Material: PBMCs. The rearrangement links TRBV10-3 to TRBJ2-5; unclear D gene. The TCR was taken from a human donor in good health (CMV status not recorded). Some clones in this sample may be carry-over from other donors' samples. CDR3 amino acids: CAISAPETSGETQYF. The DNA for the CDR3 is TGTGCCATCAGTGCCCCCGAGACCAGTGGAGAGACCCAGTACTTC.